The 6 T cell receptor beta chains in this list originate from one sample, sequenced in a study of T-cell memory formation after mild COVID-19. TCRdb reanalysed the 5' RACE reads using MiXCR and keeps one entry per CDR3 protein. The sample has hundreds of thousands of distinct CDR3 sequences; roughly 21% are singletons. The sample was PBMCs or a T cell subset sorted from them (not recorded which). These receptor sequences come from an adult woman who had mild COVID-19 (a few samples of this study predate the infection). Cell type and time point are not known.

The rearrangement links TRBV27 to TRBJ2-7; TRBD1 matches at 12 bases. Germline V CDR1 and CDR2: MNHEY, SMNVEV (reference sequence). V trimming: 6 bases; J trimming: 7 bases; junction bases outside the gene matches: 7. The CDR3 sequence is 14 residues long. The CDR3 nucleotides are TGTGCCAGCAGCGGGACAGGGGGCTCGGGGGAGCAGTACTTC. Encoded protein: CASSGTGGSGEQYF.

This clonotype was observed a few times. The chain joins TRBV6-5 to TRBJ1-1, with D perhaps TRBD1 (6 bases). CDR1 is MNHEY, CDR2 SVGAGI, per germline. The ends were cut back, 6 bases at V and 1 base at J, with 9 bases in the middle. This CDR3 is 13 amino acids long. The CDR3 sequence is CASRRGQNTEAFF. The CDR3 DNA sequence: TGTGCCAGCAGGAGGGGACAGAACACTGAAGCTTTCTTT.

This clonotype was detected many times. This chain uses TRBV7-2 with TRBJ1-5; D gene uncertain. The CDR3 contains 14 residues. CDR1 SGHTA and CDR2 FQGNSA come from the germline V gene. With 1 base removed from V and 3 bases from J, the gap between germline ends came to 7 bases. CDR3: CASSLGGFNQPQHF. CDR3 coding DNA: TGTGCCAGCAGCTTAGGCGGATTCAATCAGCCCCAGCATTTT.

This clonotype was observed many times. The V gene is TRBV12-3 or TRBV12-4, the J gene TRBJ2-1; 7 nucleotides match TRBD1. The CDR3 has 13 residues. The V gene end was trimmed by 6 bases and the J gene end by 9 bases; junction bases not matched to a gene: 8. The CDR3 sequence is CASSPRGIAEQFF. In nucleotides, the CDR3 is TGTGCCAGCAGCCCCAGGGGGATCGCTGAGCAGTTCTTC.

The genes are TRBV2 and TRBJ2-1; D may correspond to TRBD1 or TRBD2 (5 bases each). Looked up from germline, CDR1 is SNHLY and CDR2 is FYNNEI. The CDR3 extends over 14 amino acids. Deletions cut 3 bases from V and 4 bases from J, with 10 bases between. CDR3 sequence: CASSDSGAYNEQFF. The CDR3 DNA follows: TGTGCCAGCAGTGACTCCGGGGCTTACAATGAGCAGTTCTTC.

The rearrangement uses TRBV15 and TRBJ2-7; D unresolved. Germline CDR1 is LNHNV and CDR2 is YYDKDF (reference sequence). V was pared by 5 bases and J by 2 bases, with 7 bases between. This CDR3 comprises 12 residues. The CDR3 sequence: CATSELTYEQYF. CDR3 in DNA: TGTGCCACCAGCGAGCTTACCTACGAGCAGTACTTC.